Detailed here is one T cell receptor beta chain. The data stem from a study of blood T cell repertoires in COVID-19. Across the whole study: Recovered status in Cohort 3 required two negative PCRs, clearance, or symptom resolution. PBMCs, B-cell-depleted T cells, or T cells provided the cDNA or gDNA that made up the material.

Source study methods: Amplification of reference gene primers was used by the study to estimate nucleated cell counts. TCRdb's table, derived via immunoSEQ multiplex PCR, lists solely in-frame clones and lacks some. V, J and clone size are taken as reported in that table, and D and trimming were inferred from the DNA itself. The sample records under 300,000 clones, approximately 90% being singletons. Germline V gives CDR1 KGHSH, CDR2 LQKENI. Trimming pared 4 bases from V and 1 base from J, leaving 13 bases between. The CDR3 totals 15 residues. The sequence was collected from an older woman in a cohort exposed to, infected with or recovered from COVID-19 (not recorded which). This sequence joins TRBV18 and TRBJ2-5; D might be TRBD1 (6 bases). Input material: PBMCs or T cells enriched from blood (not recorded which). This CDR3 reads CASSQFDRTQETQYF. The CDR3 DNA reads as TGTGCCAGCTCACAGTTCGACAGGACCCAAGAGACCCAGTACTTC.